The 20 T cell receptor beta chains presented below share a single source sample, sequenced in a study of cytomegalovirus exposure and HLA in healthy donors. Sequenced by immunoSEQ multiplex PCR; TCRdb stores in-frame clones only, minus some. Among tens of thousands of clones listed, roughly 94% were seen once. The sample comprised PBMCs. The receptors derive from a man aged 18-30 years in good health and CMV-seronegative.

V usage is TRBV10-3 and J usage is TRBJ2-5, with 7 bases aligning to TRBD1. J lost 2 bases, V lost 4 bases, and 1 base had no gene match. This CDR3 has 13 residues. Germline V lookup: CDR1 ENHRY, CDR2 SYGVKD. The CDR3 reads CAISAQGQETQYF. The CDR3, as DNA: TGTGCCATCAGTGCACAGGGGCAAGAGACCCAGTACTTC.

The V call is TRBV27, the J call TRBJ2-3; 8 bases are a match to TRBD2. The length of the CDR3 is 15 residues. The V and J ends lost 3 bases and 4 bases, in that order; junction bases with no gene match: 6. Per the germline V gene, CDR1 is MNHEY and CDR2 is SMNVEV (reference sequence). CDR3 sequence (DNA): TGTGCCAGCAGTTTTGCGGGAGGCCCAGCAGATACGCAGTATTTT. Amino acid sequence: CASSFAGGPADTQYF.

The chain recombines TRBV28 with TRBJ2-4; 7 bases match TRBD1. The CDR3 is 14 residues long. Germline CDR1 is MDHEN and CDR2 is SYDVKM. J was trimmed by 1 base and V by 6 bases; bases with no gene match: 3. The CDR3, as DNA: TGTGCCAGCAGAACGGGACAGGCCAAAAACATTCAGTACTTC. Translating gives CASRTGQAKNIQYF.

The chain couples TRBV5-1 to TRBJ2-3; 14 nucleotides line up with TRBD2. Germline V gives CDR1 SGHRS, CDR2 YFSETQ. V lost 3 bases and J lost 0; bases outside the gene matches: 3. The CDR3 is made up of 17 amino acids. CDR3 bases: TGCGCCAGCAGCTCGACTAGCGGGAGGGCCAGCACAGATACGCAGTATTTT. Its protein product is CASSSTSGRASTDTQYF.

Here the CDR3 reads CASGLVQRGLLKSGNTIYF. The CDR3 nucleotides read TGTGCTAGTGGTTTGGTACAGAGAGGGCTCCTTAAGTCTGGAAACACCATATATTTT. The chain uses TRBV12-5 and TRBJ1-3; D is unresolved. CDR1 and CDR2 from the germline V gene are LGHNT and FRNRAP. Trimming left V 0 bases short and J 1 base short, with 19 bases between. CDR3 length: 19 residues.

The chain is built from TRBV19 and TRBJ1-5; D uncertain. This CDR3 spans 15 amino acids. Between the trimmed V and J ends, which lost 4 bases and 1 base, there was a span of 11 bases. CDR1 is LNHDA and CDR2 is SQIVND in the germline V gene (reference sequence). CDR3 sequence (DNA): TGTGCCAGTAGTACCGATCAGGTGAGCAATCAGCCCCAGCATTTT. It translates to CASSTDQVSNQPQHF. Full variable domain (rest looked up from reference TRBV19 and TRBJ1-5): DGGITQSPKYLFRKEGQNVTLSCEQNLNHDAMYWYRQDPGQGLRLIYYSQIVNDFQKGDIAEGYSVSREKKESFPLTVTSAQKNPTAFYLCASSTDQVSNQPQHFGDGTRLSIL.

This chain uses TRBV28 with TRBJ1-3; 8 bases align to TRBD1. The CDR3 totals 15 residues. V gave up 6 bases and J gave up 2 bases; unmatched junction bases: 6. CDR1 is MDHEN, CDR2 SYDVKM, per germline. The CDR3 region has the DNA TGTGCCAGCAGCTTGACAGGGGAGGCTGGAAACACCATATATTTT. This encodes CASSLTGEAGNTIYF.

This rearrangement joins TRBV27 to TRBJ2-3, with no clear D. This CDR3 comprises 15 residues. Germline V gene sequence: CDR1 MNHEY, CDR2 SMNVEV (reference sequence). Trimming removed 0 bases from V and 0 bases from J, with 7 bases in between. CDR3 coding DNA: TGTGCCAGCAGTTTATCCTATTCTAGCACAGATACGCAGTATTTT. Its protein product is CASSLSYSSTDTQYF.

This chain connects TRBV30 to TRBJ1-2; 9 bases fit TRBD1. V lost 2 bases and J lost 4; bases outside the gene matches: 8. The CDR3 loop spans 15 amino acids. In germline, CDR1 is GTSNPN, CDR2 SVGIG (reference sequence). The CDR3, as DNA: TGTGCCTGGAGTCGCGGGGGGACAGGGCCCTATGGCTACACCTTC. Translating gives CAWSRGGTGPYGYTF.

The chain joins TRBV27 to TRBJ2-7; 13 nucleotides match TRBD2. CDR1 is MNHEY, CDR2 SMNVEV, per germline (reference sequence). V dropped 1 base and J dropped 4; count of bases not matched to a gene: 10. This CDR3 comprises 18 residues. DNA for the CDR3: TGTGCCAGCAGTTTATATGGGGGGGGGACTAGCGGGAAGTACGAGCAGTACTTC. Amino acids: CASSLYGGGTSGKYEQYF.

The chain couples TRBV9 to TRBJ2-1; TRBD2 is a possible D gene (5 bases). CDR1 and CDR2 (germline): SGDLS, YYNGEE. This CDR3 is built from 15 residues. V was cut by 3 bases and J by 9 bases, with 19 bases left in between. CDR3 loop: CASSADGFLGVEQFF. In nucleotides, the CDR3 is TGTGCCAGCAGCGCAGACGGGTTTTTGGGAGTTGAGCAGTTCTTC. The full variable domain, its missing parts supplied by reference TRBV9 and TRBJ2-1, is DSGVTQTPKHLITATGQRVTLRCSPRSGDLSVYWYQQSLDQGLQFLIQYYNGEERAKGNILERFSAQQFPDLHSELNLSSLELGDSALYFCASSADGFLGVEQFFGPGTRLTVL.

V and J are TRBV13 and TRBJ2-7; TRBD2 agrees at 7 bases. V shed 5 bases, J shed 0 bases, and the junction held 7 bases outside the gene matches. There are 15 residues in the CDR3. Germline assignment: CDR1 PRHDT and CDR2 FYEKMQ (reference sequence). DNA for the CDR3: TGTGCCAGCAGCGGGGACTACTCTCTCTCCTACGAGCAGTACTTC. The encoded protein is CASSGDYSLSYEQYF.

This clone was seen a single time. The rearrangement joins TRBV7-3 to TRBJ1-5; 10 positions agree with TRBD1. The V segment lost 5 bases and the J segment 5 bases; nucleotides outside the gene matches: 9. Looked up from germline, CDR1 is SGHTA and CDR2 is FQGTGA. This CDR3 region has 16 residues. CDR3 nucleotide sequence: TGTGCCAGCAGCCTCACACAGGGGACAGGGGATCAGCCCCAGCATTTT. It yields the protein CASSLTQGTGDQPQHF.

The chain carries TRBV5-1 and TRBJ1-3; 7 bases match TRBD1. Germline CDR1 SGHRS, CDR2 YFSETQ. The CDR3 loop spans 17 amino acids. Trimming took 3 bases from V and 0 from J; bases not matched to a gene: 9. The DNA for the CDR3 is TGCGCCAGCAGCTGGAGGACAGGCCAACTCTCTGGAAACACCATATATTTT. This translates into CASSWRTGQLSGNTIYF. The whole variable domain, filled in from reference TRBV5-1 and TRBJ1-3, reads KAGVTQTPRYLIKTRGQQVTLSCSPISGHRSVSWYQQTPGQGLQFLFEYFSETQRNKGNFPGRFSGRQFSNSRSEMNVSTLELGDSALYLCASSWRTGQLSGNTIYFGEGSWLTVV.

The V call is TRBV5-1, the J call TRBJ2-7; 7 bases map to TRBD1. Losses at the gene ends were 3 bases for V and 6 bases for J; bases not matched to a gene: 6. Per germline, CDR1 SGHRS and CDR2 YFSETQ. The length of the CDR3 is 13 residues. The CDR3 protein is CASSSTGDGEQYF. The DNA of the CDR3 is TGCGCCAGCAGCTCAACAGGGGACGGCGAGCAGTACTTC.

The chain joins TRBV7-2 to TRBJ2-1; tentative D call: TRBD2 (5 bases). Trimming left V 5 bases short and J 8 bases short, with 16 bases between. Per germline, CDR1 SGHTA and CDR2 FQGNSA. The CDR3 runs to 14 residues. CDR3 residues: CASSQTKVVYEQFF. CDR3 DNA: TGTGCCAGCAGCCAGACTAAGGTTGTGTATGAGCAGTTCTTC.

J is TRBJ1-4 and V is TRBV9, with D possibly matching TRBD1 (6 bases). V dropped 1 base and J dropped 3 bases, with 10 bases sitting between them. Germline CDR1 and CDR2: SGDLS and YYNGEE. The CDR3 is 15 residues long. Here the CDR3 DNA reads TGTGCCAGCAGCGTACAGGGGTCTTCTAATGAAAAACTGTTTTTT. Its protein is CASSVQGSSNEKLFF. The full variable domain, its missing parts supplied by reference TRBV9 and TRBJ1-4, is DSGVTQTPKHLITATGQRVTLRCSPRSGDLSVYWYQQSLDQGLQFLIQYYNGEERAKGNILERFSAQQFPDLHSELNLSSLELGDSALYFCASSVQGSSNEKLFFGSGTQLSVL.

A word on this clone: Relative to the germline gene, one junction end is altered; a read error may explain this. J is TRBJ2-2 and V is TRBV4-3; D ambiguous. This CDR3 comprises 14 residues. Germline V gene sequence: CDR1 LGHNA, CDR2 YSLEER. CDR3: CASSKEASTGELFF. The CDR3 coding sequence is TGCGCCAGCAGCAAAGAGGCTTCCACCGGGGAGCTGTTTTTT.

The chain has TRBV2 and TRBJ2-5; maybe TRBD2 (5 bases). Germline loops: CDR1 SNHLY, CDR2 FYNNEI. The CDR3 sequence is 15 residues long. V shed 3 bases and J shed 3 bases, with 14 bases lying between them. CDR3 residues: CASSDGIGREETQYF. The CDR3, as DNA: TGTGCCAGCAGTGACGGGATAGGCAGAGAAGAGACCCAGTACTTC. The full variable domain, rest sourced from reference TRBV2 and TRBJ2-5, is EPEVTQTPSHQVTQMGQEVILRCVPISNHLYFYWYRQILGQKVEFLVSFYNNEISEKSEIFDDQFSVERPDGSNFTLKIRSTKLEDSAMYFCASSDGIGREETQYFGPGTRLLVL.

This clone was picked up one time. The chain combines TRBV5-4 with TRBJ1-2; TRBD1 might be the D (6 bases). Germline CDR1 reads SGHNT; CDR2 reads YYREEE (reference sequence). This CDR3 has 14 residues. V lost 1 base to trimming and J lost 8 bases, with 15 bases between them. As DNA, the CDR3 is TGTGCCAGCAGCTTGAACAGGGCAAGGGGGGGCTACACCTTC. It encodes CASSLNRARGGYTF.